Listed here is a single T cell receptor (beta chain). From germline, CDR1 is SGHKS and CDR2 YYEKEE (reference sequence). CDR3 size: 15 residues. J lost 2 bases, V lost 2 bases, and 5 bases had no gene match. These data originate in a study of blood T cell repertoires in COVID-19. For the study at large: Some COVID-19 samples were acute and others convalescent; all came from the United States, Italy and Spain. PBMCs, B-cell-depleted T cells, or T cells provided the cDNA or gDNA that made up the material.

Authors' data handling: Estimation of nucleated cell counts relied on the amplification of reference gene primers. Sequencing was performed with immunoSEQ multiplex PCR; in TCRdb, only in-frame clones are kept and a portion is missing. For V, J and clone size, that table is used; D and trimming come from the DNA. The profile shows around 300,000 clones, over 70% of them singletons. This chain connects TRBV5-5 to TRBJ2-7, with 9 bases fitting TRBD1. The specimen sequenced was peripheral blood. The TCR was taken from a man younger than 45 with active or convalescent COVID-19. The CDR3 sequence: CASSLPGQGAYEQYF. The CDR3 nucleotides read TGTGCCAGCAGCTTACCGGGACAGGGAGCCTACGAGCAGTACTTC.